This T cell receptor (beta chain) was identified during a study of blood T cells in healthy people across ages. Overall study results and limits: Estimates of diversity drawn from one million T cells were considered underestimates. Roughly linear age-related decline in beta diversity appeared, significant by age 40.

With a J-beta primer mix and a sample-barcoded 5' primer, a second PCR ran roughly 6 to 12 cycles. MiXCR, applied by TCRdb to the 5' RACE reads, yields one record per CDR3 protein. The sample includes a few hundred thousand distinct CDR3 sequences, about 55% of them seen just once. The CDR3 is 14 residues long. Germline loops: CDR1 SGHRS, CDR2 YFSETQ. The V end lost 0 bases, the J end lost 4 bases, and 10 bases lay between the germline ends. This clonotype was seen more than once but under ten times. Its antigen is unidentified. Sequenced input: blood. This sequence originates from a man between 60 and 75 years old in good health. The chain combines TRBV5-1 with TRBJ1-2; no clear D gene. Here the CDR3 DNA reads TGCGCCAGCAGCTTGGCCGTCAGCGCCTATGGCTACACCTTC. Translation: CASSLAVSAYGYTF.